This T cell receptor (beta chain) is from a study of T-cell memory formation after mild COVID-19 (dated by TCRdb to the early 2020s). Regarding the study in general: TCR sequence clusters from the two donors were found to be largely donor specific. In two donors, T-cell clones that expanded and contracted after mild COVID-19 were tracked by sequencing TCRalpha and TCRbeta repertoires over time. Two young, previously healthy adult volunteers, one female and one male, were included in the cohort.

The paper's findings and limits, for the study overall: Some responding clones were found in pre-infection memory, which suggests that pre-existing cross-reactive memory T cells took part in the SARS-CoV-2 response. The second-wave clones that peaked on day 37 were not confirmed to be SARS-CoV-2 specific. Clones contracting from day 15 to 85 had balanced CD4/CD8 phenotypes, while a second wave expanding from day 15 to 37 was biased towards CD4+. Contracting CD4+ clones were found mainly in CM and EM memory subsets, while CD8+ clones were enriched in EMRA. The study included only a couple of mild cases, and larger cohorts that include severe cases with pre-infection samples were judged to be necessary.

Deletion took 1 base off V and 4 bases off J, with a span of 5 bases between the germline ends. CDR1 and CDR2 are drawn from the germline V gene: SGHDN, FVKESK. The CDR3 goes from the cysteine to the phenylalanine over 13 residues. Kept here is only the CDR3 DNA, which spans 39 bases and is read in frame from base 1. The instrument was an Illumina NovaSeq 6000. TCRalpha and TCRbeta cDNA libraries were constructed by 5'RACE with constant-segment primers, with sample barcodes and unique molecular identifiers being introduced. RNA was extracted from every sample with Trizol reagent. The libraries were amplified in two PCR steps, and the second step added a second sample barcode and Illumina TruSeq adapters. Libraries were sequenced on an Illumina NovaSeq with 2 x 150 bp paired-end reads. In the original analysis: Demultiplexing of reads and collapsing into UMI-guided consensus sequences were performed with migec v1.2.7. Using mixcr v2.1.11, UMI consensuses were aligned to TRA and TRB V and J templates and then assembled into clonotypes. A clonotype was counted as expanded or contracted only if both edgeR and NoisET called the change significant, with noise models trained on biological replicates. edgeR calls used a false discovery rate-adjusted p below 0.01 and a log2 fold-change threshold of 1. As an exploratory analysis of dynamics, max-normalized trajectories of the 1000 most abundant clonotypes were examined by PCA with hierarchical clustering. Separately sequenced CD4+ and CD8+ repertoires were used to assign a CD4 or CD8 phenotype to each responding clone. The public sequencing data were trimmed at Q25 with fastp and processed into clonotypes with MiXCR by TCRdb, which kept only in-frame beta chains. Entries are consolidated by CDR3 protein sequence, retaining the most common genes and DNA. Here the V and J calls rest on TCRdb's processing, not on the authors' analysis. The sample yields approximately 340,000 distinct CDR3 sequences; under 15% were counted once. Of the sample, roughly a fifth falls within the top ten clones.

This clonotype was detected a few times. What this receptor recognizes is not known. The input lacks base qualities; no much larger clone sits a single base away. Ficoll-Paque density gradient centrifugation was the method used to isolate PBMCs. This clonotype originated in a man aged 18-30 years who had mild COVID-19 (a few samples of this study predate the infection). The sample titles of this study are shuffled in the database, so cell type and time point are left out; the donor was told from shared clones. This chain is built from TRBV14 and TRBJ2-1; the D segment cannot be called with confidence. Source material: PBMCs or a T cell subset sorted from them (not recorded which). The DNA sequence is given as TGTGCCAGCAGCCAAGCCTTTTACAATGAGCAGTTCTTC. The resulting protein is CASSQAFYNEQFF.